The present entry profiles one T cell receptor beta chain with its context. The antigen remains undetermined. This specimen belongs to a study of T cell responses to AZD1222 COVID-19 vaccine. Study findings and constraints: Nearly half of the spike-specific TCRs reportedly recognize variant regions that carry no mutations. Just a handful of AZD1222 recipients tested seropositive at baseline. Spike-specific TCR repertoires showed rising breadth and depth after two AZD1222 doses. Spike was spanned by vaccine-associated CD4 TCRs, which were dominant at 160-218 and 743-854.

Some clones are missing from TCRdb's copy, which holds only in-frame ones; the method was immunoSEQ multiplex PCR. The table lists more than 85,000 clones, around 76% of them singletons. CDR3 length equals 15 residues. The germline gives CDR1 MNHEY, CDR2 SVGEGT. Between the trimmed V and J ends, which lost 4 bases and 0 bases, there was a span of 13 bases. The TCR originated in an adult in good health. J is TRBJ2-7 and V is TRBV6-2 or TRBV6-3; a weak D match, TRBD2 (6 bases). This material consisted of peripheral blood, taken on day 0 of AZD1222 vaccination. The CDR3 spells CASSWGDGSSYEQYF. CDR3 coding DNA: TGTGCCAGCAGTTGGGGAGACGGGAGCTCCTACGAGCAGTACTTC.